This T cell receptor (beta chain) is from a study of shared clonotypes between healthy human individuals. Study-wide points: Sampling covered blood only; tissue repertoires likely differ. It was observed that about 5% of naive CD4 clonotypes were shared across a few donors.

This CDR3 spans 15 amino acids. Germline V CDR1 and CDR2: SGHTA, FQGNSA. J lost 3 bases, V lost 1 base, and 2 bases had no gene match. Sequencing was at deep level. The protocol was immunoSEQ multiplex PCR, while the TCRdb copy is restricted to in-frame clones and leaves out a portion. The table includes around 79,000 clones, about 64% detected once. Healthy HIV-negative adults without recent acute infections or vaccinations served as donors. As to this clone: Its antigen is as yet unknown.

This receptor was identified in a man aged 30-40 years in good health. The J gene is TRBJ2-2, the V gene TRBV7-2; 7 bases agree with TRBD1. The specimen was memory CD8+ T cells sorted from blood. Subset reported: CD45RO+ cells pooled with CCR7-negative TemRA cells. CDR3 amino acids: CASSLGTGDTGELFF. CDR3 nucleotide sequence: TGTGCCAGCAGCTTAGGGACAGGCGACACCGGGGAGCTGTTTTTT.